Sequencing of this T cell receptor beta chain was carried out in a study of cytomegalovirus exposure and HLA in healthy donors. Study-wide findings and caveats: Further analysis was carried out later, and it showed several of the most significant clusters appearing linked to common viral pathogens.

Trimming at V came to 5 bases and at J to 2 bases, leaving 21 bases not matched to a gene. This CDR3 is built from 21 residues. Germline V CDR1 and CDR2: ENHRY, SYGVKD. Primers for the PCR totalled 60 Vbeta and 13 Jbeta. TCRdb's copy holds only in-frame clones and misses some; the assay was immunoSEQ multiplex PCR. The table has nearly 110,000 clones, about two thirds seen once; the top ten hold roughly 0.79%. Regarding this clone: Its specificity is not known.

The chain employs TRBV10-3 and TRBJ2-6; 7 nucleotides line up with TRBD1. This TCR was recovered from a boy aged 5-17 years in good health and CMV-seronegative. Sequencing used PBMCs. The CDR3 spells CAISRQGPNGGGPPGANVLTF. CDR3 coding DNA: TGTGCCATCAGTCGACAGGGTCCCAATGGGGGTGGCCCTCCTGGGGCCAACGTCCTGACTTTC.